A selection of T cell receptor beta chains follows, all from one sample in a study of blood T cell repertoires in COVID-19. Profiled with immunoSEQ multiplex PCR; TCRdb holds only in-frame clones, not every one. The data show about 190,000 clones, roughly 86% seen once. Material: PBMCs or T cells enriched from blood (not recorded which). Receptor source: a woman aged 40 to 50 in a cohort exposed to, infected with or recovered from COVID-19 (not recorded which). CDR3s include the opening cysteine and the closing phenylalanine or tryptophan. A D gene is named only where the DNA matches it firmly. Some rows mark clone size as missing; the rest say once, few, many or name a class of expanded clone.

clone_size cdr3_length j_call d_call v_call cdr3_aa cdr3_nt
- 21 TRBJ2-3 TRBD2 TRBV4-1 CASSQDFRLALGSRYTDTQYF TGCGCCAGCAGCCAAGATTTTAGACTAGCGCTGGGCTCACGCTACACAGATACGCAGTATTTT
- 14 TRBJ2-3 TRBD2 TRBV11-2 CASSPGTSADTQYF TGTGCCAGCAGCCCCGGGACTAGTGCAGATACGCAGTATTTT
- 15 TRBJ1-5 TRBD1 TRBV27 CASSAGGIRNQPQHF TGTGCCAGCAGTGCAGGGGGAATTCGCAATCAGCCCCAGCATTTT
- 15 TRBJ2-7 TRBD2 TRBV2 CASRGTSGRDYEQYF TGTGCCAGCAGGGGGACTAGCGGGAGGGATTACGAGCAGTACTTC
- 17 TRBJ2-1 - TRBV21-1 CASNNRGLAASYNEQFF TGTGCCAGCAACAACCGGGGACTAGCAGCTTCCTACAATGAGCAGTTCTTC
once 12 TRBJ1-1 - TRBV21-1 CASSTRHHEAFF TGTGCCAGCAGCACGAGACACCATGAAGCTTTCTTT
- 13 TRBJ2-3 - TRBV6-5 CASRLTGTDTQYF TGTGCCAGCAGGCTCACTGGCACAGATACGCAGTATTTT
- 17 TRBJ2-3 TRBD2 TRBV12-5 CASAAPASGREVDTQYF TGTGCTAGTGCCGCCCCGGCTAGCGGGAGGGAAGTAGATACGCAGTATTTT
- 16 TRBJ1-6 - TRBV18 CASSPSAGAANSPLHF TGTGCCAGCTCACCCTCCGCCGGAGCGGCAAATTCACCCCTCCACTTT
- 16 TRBJ2-4 - TRBV18 CASSPPGVWTKNIQYF TGTGCCAGCTCACCACCAGGGGTTTGGACCAAAAACATTCAGTACTTC
- 14 TRBJ2-2 - TRBV27 CASSLRVNTGELFF TGTGCCAGCAGTTTACGGGTGAACACCGGGGAGCTGTTTTTT
- 14 TRBJ1-1 TRBD1 TRBV7-6 CASSLDRVNTEAFF TGTGCCAGCAGCTTGGACAGGGTAAACACTGAAGCTTTCTTT
- 14 TRBJ1-2 TRBD1 TRBV2 CASKPGQGNYGYTF TGTGCCAGTAAGCCGGGACAGGGGAACTATGGCTACACCTTC
once 15 TRBJ2-1 TRBD2 TRBV9 CASNQRAGGPNEQFF TGTGCCAGCAACCAGAGAGCGGGAGGGCCGAATGAGCAGTTCTTC
- 12 TRBJ2-2 - TRBV10-2 CASSEGPGELFF TGCGCCAGCAGTGAGGGGCCCGGGGAGCTGTTTTTT
- 14 TRBJ1-6 - TRBV6-2/TRBV6-3 CASSSVTGRSPLHF TGTGCCAGCAGTTCTGTGACGGGGAGGTCACCCCTCCACTTT
- 16 TRBJ1-2 - TRBV3-1/TRBV3-2 CASSQPSNQGHYGYTF TGTGCCAGCAGCCAACCCTCTAATCAGGGGCACTATGGCTACACCTTC
- 14 TRBJ2-7 TRBD2 TRBV5-5 CASSLSAGVREQYF TGTGCCAGCAGCTTGTCCGCGGGAGTGAGAGAGCAGTACTTC
- 18 TRBJ2-3 TRBD2 TRBV4-1 CASSHLPVGGGPTDTQYF TGCGCCAGCAGCCATCTCCCGGTGGGCGGGGGGCCCACAGATACGCAGTATTTT
- 14 TRBJ1-5 TRBD1 TRBV9 CASSGGQGLQPQHF TGTGCCAGCAGCGGGGGACAGGGTCTTCAGCCCCAGCATTTT
- 15 TRBJ2-1 - TRBV14 CASSPGTLVNNEQFF TGTGCCAGCAGCCCGGGGACTCTCGTTAACAATGAGCAGTTCTTC
- 16 TRBJ2-2 - TRBV10-2 CASRFGERANTGELFF TGCGCCAGCAGGTTCGGCGAGCGGGCCAACACCGGGGAGCTGTTTTTT
- 17 TRBJ1-1 - TRBV27 CASSLIWGEAANTEAFF TGTGCCAGCAGTTTAATTTGGGGGGAAGCAGCGAACACTGAAGCTTTCTTT
- 15 TRBJ1-1 - TRBV18 CASSPIYRDTTEAFF TGTGCCAGCTCACCGATATACCGGGACACCACTGAAGCTTTCTTT
- 17 TRBJ2-7 TRBD2 TRBV4-3 CASSQALLAGSSYEQYF TGCGCCAGCAGCCAGGCCCTACTAGCGGGAAGTTCCTACGAGCAGTACTTC
once 16 TRBJ2-3 - TRBV7-8 CASSPRGSSVTDTQYF TGTGCCAGCAGCCCCCGGGGTAGCTCGGTCACAGATACGCAGTATTTT
- 18 TRBJ2-6 TRBD1 TRBV18 CASSPIKQGAAGANVLTF TGTGCCAGCTCACCGATAAAACAGGGGGCGGCTGGGGCCAACGTCCTGACTTTC
- 12 TRBJ1-2 TRBD1 TRBV12-3/TRBV12-4 CASSRQGGGYTF TGTGCCAGCAGCCGACAGGGAGGCGGCTACACCTTC
- 14 TRBJ2-1 TRBD1 TRBV6-5 CASAPGQGWDEQFF TGTGCCAGCGCCCCGGGACAGGGCTGGGATGAGCAGTTCTTC
once 14 TRBJ1-2 TRBD1 TRBV19 CASSPDRGMDGYTF TGTGCCAGTAGTCCGGACAGGGGGATGGATGGCTACACCTTC
- 15 TRBJ2-3 - TRBV3-1/TRBV3-2 CASSQDPLAPRTQYF TGTGCCAGCAGCCAAGATCCTCTAGCCCCCCGTACGCAGTATTTT
- 14 TRBJ2-7 TRBD1 TRBV5-1 CASSQDRGSYEQYF TGCGCCAGCAGCCAGGACAGGGGCTCCTACGAGCAGTACTTC
- 14 TRBJ1-2 TRBD1 TRBV7-9 CASSSGDRADGYTF TGTGCCAGCAGCTCGGGGGACAGGGCAGATGGCTACACCTTC
- 13 TRBJ1-2 - TRBV5-1 CASSLSGREGYTF TGCGCCAGCAGCTTGAGTGGCAGGGAAGGCTACACCTTC
- 17 TRBJ1-2 - TRBV3-1/TRBV3-2 CASSQDPLASRGYGYTF TGTGCCAGCAGCCAAGATCCGTTGGCGTCACGAGGCTATGGCTACACCTTC
once 16 TRBJ2-3 TRBD1 TRBV27 CASSLGGTGSADTQYF TGTGCCAGCAGTTTGGGGGGGACAGGGTCGGCAGATACGCAGTATTTT
- 15 TRBJ1-1 - TRBV6-6 CASSYLQGFGLKAFF TGTGCCAGCAGTTACTTGCAGGGGTTCGGATTAAAAGCTTTCTTT
once 14 TRBJ2-7 TRBD1 TRBV19 CASSILRGPYEQYF TGTGCCAGTAGTATCCTAAGGGGGCCCTACGAGCAGTACTTC
- 14 TRBJ2-7 TRBD1 TRBV4-1 CASSQQGGTYEQYF TGCGCCAGCAGCCAACAAGGGGGCACCTACGAGCAGTACTTC
- 17 TRBJ2-3 TRBD2 TRBV11-3 CASSPLAQREATDTQYF TGTGCCAGCAGCCCCCTAGCGCAGCGGGAGGCGACAGATACGCAGTATTTT
once 14 TRBJ1-1 - TRBV30 CAWSVGGAGTEAFF TGTGCCTGGAGTGTGGGGGGGGCAGGCACTGAAGCTTTCTTT
once 14 TRBJ1-2 TRBD1 TRBV5-1 CASSLEGQGRSYTF TGCGCCAGCAGCTTGGAGGGACAGGGTCGGAGCTACACCTTC
- 17 TRBJ1-1 TRBD1 TRBV4-1 CASSQDVRDRGNTEAFF TGCGCCAGCAGCCAAGACGTTCGGGACAGGGGCAACACTGAAGCTTTCTTT
- 15 TRBJ2-2 - TRBV9 CASSVRQGGAGELFF TGTGCCAGCAGCGTCCGACAGGGAGGAGCCGGGGAGCTGTTTTTT
- 13 TRBJ1-5 - TRBV21-1 CASSKIEYQPQHF TGTGCCAGCAGCAAAATCGAGTATCAGCCCCAGCATTTT